These 15 T cell receptor beta chains share one sample of origin, sequenced in a study of shared clonotypes between healthy human individuals. The data were produced by immunoSEQ multiplex PCR, yet TCRdb's version contains in-frame clones alone and is incomplete. The table records about 520,000 clones, 60% to 80% of them present only once. The sequencing sample was made of PBMCs. The source is a woman aged 35 to 49 in good health. Some clones in this sample may be carry-over from other donors' samples.

As regards this clone: A read error may produce the germline difference seen at one junction end. CDR3 nucleotides: TGTGTCAGCAGTGAAGCGGCAGGGGGCACTTCCGAGCAGTACTTC. It encodes CVSSEAAGGTSEQYF. The V and J genes are TRBV6-1 and TRBJ2-7; 8 bases are a match to TRBD1. CDR1 is MNHNS, CDR2 SASEGT, per germline. The CDR3 length is 15 residues.

This chain connects TRBV27 to TRBJ2-5; 9 nucleotides line up with TRBD2. The CDR3 covers 14 residues. The V gene's germline CDR1 is MNHEY and CDR2 SMNVEV (reference sequence). Germline trimming cut 7 bases from V and 4 bases from J; bases unmatched to any gene: 7. The chain's CDR3 is CASNLAGSGETQYF. In DNA form, the CDR3 reads TGTGCCAGCAACCTAGCGGGAAGCGGAGAGACCCAGTACTTC.

This clone turned up a few times. This chain uses TRBV18 with TRBJ2-1; 8 positions agree with TRBD2. The CDR3 contains 16 residues. After removal of 4 bases from V and 6 bases from J, the junction contained 11 bases not matched to a gene. The germline V gene encodes CDR1 KGHSH and CDR2 LQKENI. The CDR3 coding sequence is TGTGCCAGCTCACAGAGAGCGGGAGATAGCGGCAATGAGCAGTTCTTC. Amino acids: CASSQRAGDSGNEQFF.

This clone occurred many times. The rearrangement links TRBV10-3 to TRBJ1-5; no firm D call. Germline V gene lookup returns CDR1 ENHRY and CDR2 SYGVKD. With 3 bases removed from V and 0 bases from J, the gap between germline ends came to 6 bases. The CDR3 extends over 14 amino acids. CDR3 nucleotides: TGTGCCATCAGTGAAAGAAATAGCAATCAGCCCCAGCATTTT. It codes for CAISERNSNQPQHF.

This chain links TRBV5-1 with TRBJ2-7; the D is unclear. Per the germline V gene, CDR1 is SGHRS and CDR2 is YFSETQ. Trimming removed 1 base at V and 2 bases at J, with 13 bases between. The CDR3 covers 15 residues. The CDR3 DNA sequence: TGCGCCAGCAGCTTGTGGGATTCATCCGCCTACGAGCAGTACTTC. The encoded protein is CASSLWDSSAYEQYF. Full variable domain (missing parts from reference TRBV5-1 and TRBJ2-7): KAGVTQTPRYLIKTRGQQVTLSCSPISGHRSVSWYQQTPGQGLQFLFEYFSETQRNKGNFPGRFSGRQFSNSRSEMNVSTLELGDSALYLCASSLWDSSAYEQYFGPGTRLTVT.

The V and J genes are TRBV6-1 and TRBJ2-1; D gene ambiguous. The CDR3 sequence is 15 residues long. Germline V CDR1 and CDR2: MNHNS, SASEGT. The V end was cut by 6 bases, the J end by 5 bases, with 17 bases between. The CDR3 bases are TGTGCCAGCAGCCCCACTTGGCGGAGAGACAATGAGCAGTTCTTC. Translating it yields CASSPTWRRDNEQFF.

This chain connects TRBV5-4 to TRBJ2-2; D remains unclear. Germline V gene lookup returns CDR1 SGHNT and CDR2 YYREEE (reference sequence). The length of the CDR3 is 13 residues. Trimming took 0 bases from V and 7 from J, leaving 7 bases between them. The CDR3: CASSLEPVGELFF. CDR3 DNA: TGTGCCAGCAGCTTGGAGCCAGTCGGGGAGCTGTTTTTT.

This chain joins TRBV19 and TRBJ2-3; D uncertain. The germline CDR1 and CDR2 sequences are LNHDA and SQIVND (reference sequence). The CDR3 totals 16 residues. Trimming shortened V by 3 bases and J by 0 bases, and 13 bases separated the two germline ends. For the CDR3, the DNA is TGTGCCAGTAGTATTGCGGTCGGGCGAAGCACAGATACGCAGTATTTT. Protein: CASSIAVGRSTDTQYF.

This chain connects TRBV23-1 to TRBJ1-2; D possibly corresponds to TRBD1 (6 bases). TRBV23-1 counts as an open reading frame of uncertain function. The CDR3 totals 18 residues. The CDR3 loop is CGFLEGGGVRPAGNGYTF. Written as DNA, the CDR3 is TGCGGCTTCCTAGAGGGGGGGGGTGTCAGACCCGCCGGCAATGGCTACACCTTC.

This clone was seen just once. The chain joins TRBV7-9 to TRBJ1-2; the D gene is possibly TRBD1 (5 bases). V lost 5 bases and J lost 1, with 14 bases in between. Germline assignment: CDR1 SEHNR and CDR2 FQNEAQ (reference sequence). The CDR3 spans 15 residues. Here the CDR3 reads CASSQDIGDNYGYTF. CDR3 DNA sequence: TGTGCCAGCAGCCAAGATATAGGGGATAACTATGGCTACACCTTC.

CDR3 nucleotide sequence: TGTGCCAGCAGCACTAGCGGGACGATCACAGATACGCAGTATTTT. Protein product: CASSTSGTITDTQYF. The rearrangement uses TRBV9 and TRBJ2-3; the match to TRBD2 covers 10 bases. V lost 4 bases to trimming and J lost 2 bases; unmatched junction nucleotides: 4. Germline V gene data show CDR1 as SGDLS and CDR2 as YYNGEE. The CDR3 is 15 residues long.

This clone was counted a single time. The chain is built from TRBV7-2 and TRBJ2-2; TRBD1 matches at 8 bases. The CDR3 extends over 16 amino acids. Germline V gene sequence: CDR1 SGHTA, CDR2 FQGNSA. V shed 5 bases and J 4 bases; nucleotides not matched to a gene: 9. CDR3 sequence: CASSPQTGAGTGELFF. DNA of the CDR3: TGTGCCAGCAGCCCCCAGACAGGGGCTGGCACCGGGGAGCTGTTTTTT.

The chain has TRBV19 and TRBJ2-7; 9 nucleotides match TRBD2. The length of the CDR3 is 15 residues. The germline V gene has CDR1 LNHDA and CDR2 SQIVND (reference sequence). V was clipped by 3 bases and J by 2 bases; unmatched bases: 5. In DNA form, the CDR3 reads TGTGCCAGTAGTATTTCATTAGCGGGAGCCTACGAGCAGTACTTC. Protein product: CASSISLAGAYEQYF.

The chain joins TRBV10-1 to TRBJ1-2; 9 positions agree with TRBD1. The CDR3 covers 15 residues. V lost 4 bases and J lost 4; bases outside the gene matches: 7. CDR1 and CDR2 from the germline V gene are WNHNN and SYGVQD (reference sequence). The CDR3 protein is CASSAPGTGLYGYTF. CDR3 in DNA: TGCGCCAGCAGTGCCCCCGGGACAGGGCTCTATGGCTACACCTTC.

This clone was seen more than once but under ten times. The chain is built from TRBV4-1 and TRBJ1-1, with 7 bases matching TRBD1. The germline V gene has CDR1 MGHRA and CDR2 YSYEKL. This CDR3 is 18 amino acids long. The J segment lost 1 base and the V segment lost 5 bases, leaving 16 bases of the junction unmatched. The CDR3 bases are TGCGCCAGCAGCTGGAGGATAGGGGGCGAGATGGGGAACACTGAAGCTTTCTTT. This sequence encodes CASSWRIGGEMGNTEAFF.